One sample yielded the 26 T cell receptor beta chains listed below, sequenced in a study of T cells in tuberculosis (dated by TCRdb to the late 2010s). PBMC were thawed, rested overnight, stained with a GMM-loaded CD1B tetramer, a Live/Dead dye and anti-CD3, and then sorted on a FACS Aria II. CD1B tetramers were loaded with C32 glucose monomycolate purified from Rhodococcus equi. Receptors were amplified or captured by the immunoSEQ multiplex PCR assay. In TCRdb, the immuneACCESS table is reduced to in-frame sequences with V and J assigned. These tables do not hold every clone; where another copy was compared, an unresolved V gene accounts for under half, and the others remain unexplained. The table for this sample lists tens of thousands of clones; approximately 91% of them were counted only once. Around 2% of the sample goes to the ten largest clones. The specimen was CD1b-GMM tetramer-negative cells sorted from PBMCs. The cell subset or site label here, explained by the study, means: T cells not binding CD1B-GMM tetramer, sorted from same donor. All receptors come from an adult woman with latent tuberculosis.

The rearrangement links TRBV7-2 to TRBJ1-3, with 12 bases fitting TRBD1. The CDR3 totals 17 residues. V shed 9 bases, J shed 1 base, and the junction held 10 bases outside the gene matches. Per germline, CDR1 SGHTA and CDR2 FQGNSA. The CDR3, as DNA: TGTGCCAGTCAAAGGGGGACAGGGGGCGGTTCTGGAAACACCATATATTTT. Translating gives CASQRGTGGGSGNTIYF.

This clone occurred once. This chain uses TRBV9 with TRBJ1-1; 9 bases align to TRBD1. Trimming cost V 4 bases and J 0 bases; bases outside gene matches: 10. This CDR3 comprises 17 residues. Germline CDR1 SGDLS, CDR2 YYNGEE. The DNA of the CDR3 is TGTGCCAGCAGCCAGGCCGGGACAGGGACCATGAACACTGAAGCTTTCTTT. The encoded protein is CASSQAGTGTMNTEAFF.

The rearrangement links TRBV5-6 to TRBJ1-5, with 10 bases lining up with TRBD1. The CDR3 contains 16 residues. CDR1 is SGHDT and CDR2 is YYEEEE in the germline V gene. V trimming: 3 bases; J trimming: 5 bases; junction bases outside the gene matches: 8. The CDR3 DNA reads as TGTGCCAGCAGCTCAGGGACAGGGGCGGGAGATCAGCCCCAGCATTTT. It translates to CASSSGTGAGDQPQHF.

CDR3 coding DNA: TGTGCCATCCGCCAGGGATCCGACACCGGGGAGCTGTTTTTT. This encodes CAIRQGSDTGELFF. This chain links TRBV10-3 with TRBJ2-2; a weak D match, TRBD1 (5 bases). This CDR3 region has 14 residues. The germline CDR1 and CDR2 sequences are ENHRY and SYGVKD. V shed 8 bases and J shed 3 bases, with 13 bases lying between them.

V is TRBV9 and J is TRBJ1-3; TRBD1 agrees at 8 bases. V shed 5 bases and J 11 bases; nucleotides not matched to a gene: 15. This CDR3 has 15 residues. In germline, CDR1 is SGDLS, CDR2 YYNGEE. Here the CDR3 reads CASSPLDRGQAPIYF. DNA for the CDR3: TGTGCCAGCAGTCCCCTGGATCGGGGACAGGCCCCCATATATTTT. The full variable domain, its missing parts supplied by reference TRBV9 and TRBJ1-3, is DSGVTQTPKHLITATGQRVTLRCSPRSGDLSVYWYQQSLDQGLQFLIQYYNGEERAKGNILERFSAQQFPDLHSELNLSSLELGDSALYFCASSPLDRGQAPIYFGEGSWLTVV.

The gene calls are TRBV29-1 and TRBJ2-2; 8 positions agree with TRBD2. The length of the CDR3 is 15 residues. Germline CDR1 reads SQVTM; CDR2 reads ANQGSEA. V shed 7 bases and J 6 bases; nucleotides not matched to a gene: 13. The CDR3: CSAGKGLGGSGELFF. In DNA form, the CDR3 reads TGCAGCGCTGGGAAGGGACTAGGGGGATCCGGGGAGCTGTTTTTT.

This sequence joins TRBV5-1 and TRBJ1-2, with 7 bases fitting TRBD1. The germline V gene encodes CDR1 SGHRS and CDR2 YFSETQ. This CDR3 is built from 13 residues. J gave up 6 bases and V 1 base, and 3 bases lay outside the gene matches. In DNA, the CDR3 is TGCGCCAGCAGCTTGACAGGGGCCGATGGCTACACCTTC. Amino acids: CASSLTGADGYTF.

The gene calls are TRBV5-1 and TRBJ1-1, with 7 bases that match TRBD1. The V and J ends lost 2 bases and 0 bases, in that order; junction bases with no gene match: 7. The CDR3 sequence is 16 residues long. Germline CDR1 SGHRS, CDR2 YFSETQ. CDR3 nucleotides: TGCGCCAGCAGCTTCACAACGACAGGGATGAACACTGAAGCTTTCTTT. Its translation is CASSFTTTGMNTEAFF.

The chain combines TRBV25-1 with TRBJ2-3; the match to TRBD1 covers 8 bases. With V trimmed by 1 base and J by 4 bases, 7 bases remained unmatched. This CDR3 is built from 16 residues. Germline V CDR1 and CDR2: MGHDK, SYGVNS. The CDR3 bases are TGTGCCAGCAGTGAATTGACGCAGGGGGCCTCAGATACGCAGTATTTT. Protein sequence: CASSELTQGASDTQYF.

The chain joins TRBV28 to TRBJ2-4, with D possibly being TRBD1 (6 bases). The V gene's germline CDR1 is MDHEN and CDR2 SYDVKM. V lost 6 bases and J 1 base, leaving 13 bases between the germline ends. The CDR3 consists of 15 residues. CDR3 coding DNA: TGTGCCAGCAGCCTTCTTACAGGGGCCAAAAACATTCAGTACTTC. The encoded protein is CASSLLTGAKNIQYF.

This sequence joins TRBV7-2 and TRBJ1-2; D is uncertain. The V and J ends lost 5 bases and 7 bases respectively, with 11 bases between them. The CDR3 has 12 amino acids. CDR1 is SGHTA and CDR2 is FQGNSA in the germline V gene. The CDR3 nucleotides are TGTGCCAGCAGCCCCTCGGGTGCTGGCTACACCTTC. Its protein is CASSPSGAGYTF.

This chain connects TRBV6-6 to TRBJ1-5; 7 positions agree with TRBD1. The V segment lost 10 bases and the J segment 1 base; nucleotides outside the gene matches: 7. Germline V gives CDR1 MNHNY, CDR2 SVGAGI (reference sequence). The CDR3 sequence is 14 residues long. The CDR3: CATRKTGSNQPQHF. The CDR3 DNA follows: TGTGCCACGAGGAAGACAGGGAGCAATCAGCCCCAGCATTTT.

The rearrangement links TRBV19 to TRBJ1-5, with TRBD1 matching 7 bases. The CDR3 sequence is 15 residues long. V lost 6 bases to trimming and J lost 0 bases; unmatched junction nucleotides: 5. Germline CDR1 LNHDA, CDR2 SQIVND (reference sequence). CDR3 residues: CASREGAISNQPQHF. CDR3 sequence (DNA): TGTGCCAGTAGGGAGGGGGCGATTAGCAATCAGCCCCAGCATTTT.

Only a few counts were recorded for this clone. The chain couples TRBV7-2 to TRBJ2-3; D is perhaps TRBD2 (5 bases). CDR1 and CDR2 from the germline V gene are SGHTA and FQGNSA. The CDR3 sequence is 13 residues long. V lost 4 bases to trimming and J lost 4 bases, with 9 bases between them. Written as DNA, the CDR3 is TGTGCCAGCAGCTATCCGGGGTCAGATACGCAGTATTTT. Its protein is CASSYPGSDTQYF.

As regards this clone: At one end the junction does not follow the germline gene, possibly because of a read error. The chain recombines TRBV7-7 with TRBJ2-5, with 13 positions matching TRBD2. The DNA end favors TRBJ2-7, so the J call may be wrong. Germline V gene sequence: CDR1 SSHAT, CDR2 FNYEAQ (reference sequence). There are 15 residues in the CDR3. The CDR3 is CASSSGLAGVYEQYF. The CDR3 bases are TGTGCTAGCAGCAGCGGACTAGCGGGGGTATACGAGCAGTACTTC.

In DNA form, the CDR3 reads TGTGCCAGCAGTGAAGAGTCGCGCGGGGAGACCCAGTACTTC. Amino acids: CASSEESRGETQYF. The chain combines TRBV2 with TRBJ2-5, with a tentative D call TRBD2 (5 bases). Germline CDR1 and CDR2: SNHLY and FYNNEI. This CDR3 region has 14 residues. Trimming removed 1 base from V and 5 bases from J, with 11 bases in between.

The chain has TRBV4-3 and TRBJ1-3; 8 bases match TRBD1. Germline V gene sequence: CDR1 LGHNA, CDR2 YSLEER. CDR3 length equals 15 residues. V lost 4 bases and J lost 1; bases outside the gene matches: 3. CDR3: CASSPGTGSGNTIYF. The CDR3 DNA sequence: TGCGCCAGCAGCCCGGGGACAGGATCTGGAAACACCATATATTTT.

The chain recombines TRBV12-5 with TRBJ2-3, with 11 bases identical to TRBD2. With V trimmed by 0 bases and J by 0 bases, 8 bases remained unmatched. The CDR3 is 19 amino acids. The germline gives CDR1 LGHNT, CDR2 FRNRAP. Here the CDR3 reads CASGLVLGSGGDSTDTQYF. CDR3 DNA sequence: TGTGCTAGTGGTTTGGTACTTGGTAGCGGGGGGGATAGCACAGATACGCAGTATTTT.

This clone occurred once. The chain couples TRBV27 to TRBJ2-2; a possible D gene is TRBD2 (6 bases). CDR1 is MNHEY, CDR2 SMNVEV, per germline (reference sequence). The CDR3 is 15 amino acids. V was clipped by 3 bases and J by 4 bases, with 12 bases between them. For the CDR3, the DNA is TGTGCCAGCAGTTTGGGCCAGGGAGGCACCGGGGAGCTGTTTTTT. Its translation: CASSLGQGGTGELFF.

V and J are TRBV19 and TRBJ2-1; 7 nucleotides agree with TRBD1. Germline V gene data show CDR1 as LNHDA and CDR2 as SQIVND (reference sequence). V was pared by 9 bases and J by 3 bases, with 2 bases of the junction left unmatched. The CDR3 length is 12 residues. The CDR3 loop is CASTGVYNEQFF. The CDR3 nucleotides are TGTGCCAGCACAGGGGTCTACAATGAGCAGTTCTTC. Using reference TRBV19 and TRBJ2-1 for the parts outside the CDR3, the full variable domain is DGGITQSPKYLFRKEGQNVTLSCEQNLNHDAMYWYRQDPGQGLRLIYYSQIVNDFQKGDIAEGYSVSREKKESFPLTVTSAQKNPTAFYLCASTGVYNEQFFGPGTRLTVL.

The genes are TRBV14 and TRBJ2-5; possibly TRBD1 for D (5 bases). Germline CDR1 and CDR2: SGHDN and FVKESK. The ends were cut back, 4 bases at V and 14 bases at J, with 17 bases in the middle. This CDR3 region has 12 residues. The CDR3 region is CASSLPVGPRYF. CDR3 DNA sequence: TGTGCCAGCAGCCTACCGGTGGGGCCCCGATACTTC.

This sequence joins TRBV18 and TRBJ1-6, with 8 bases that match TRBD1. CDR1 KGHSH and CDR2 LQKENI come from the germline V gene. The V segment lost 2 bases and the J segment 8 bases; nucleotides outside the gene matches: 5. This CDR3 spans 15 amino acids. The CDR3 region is CASSPGQGSDSPLHF. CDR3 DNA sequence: TGTGCCAGCTCACCAGGACAGGGCAGTGATTCACCCCTCCACTTT.

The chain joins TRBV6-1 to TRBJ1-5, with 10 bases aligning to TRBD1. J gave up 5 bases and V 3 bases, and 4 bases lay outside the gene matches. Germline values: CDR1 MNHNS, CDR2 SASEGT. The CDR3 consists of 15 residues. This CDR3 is CASSETGGAYQPQHF. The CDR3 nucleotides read TGTGCCAGCAGTGAGACAGGGGGCGCTTATCAGCCCCAGCATTTT.

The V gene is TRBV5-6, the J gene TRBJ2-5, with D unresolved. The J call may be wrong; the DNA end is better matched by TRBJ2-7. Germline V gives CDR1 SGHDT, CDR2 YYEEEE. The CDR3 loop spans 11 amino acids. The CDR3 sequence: CASSSSYEQYF. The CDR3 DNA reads TGTGCCAGCAGCTCCTCCTACGAGCAGTACTTC.

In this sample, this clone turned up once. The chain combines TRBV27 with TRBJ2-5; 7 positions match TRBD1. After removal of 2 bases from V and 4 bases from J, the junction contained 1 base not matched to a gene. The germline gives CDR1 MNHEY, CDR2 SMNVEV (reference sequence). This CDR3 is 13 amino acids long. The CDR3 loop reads CASSLDRAETQYF. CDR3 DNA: TGTGCCAGCAGTTTAGACAGGGCAGAGACCCAGTACTTC.

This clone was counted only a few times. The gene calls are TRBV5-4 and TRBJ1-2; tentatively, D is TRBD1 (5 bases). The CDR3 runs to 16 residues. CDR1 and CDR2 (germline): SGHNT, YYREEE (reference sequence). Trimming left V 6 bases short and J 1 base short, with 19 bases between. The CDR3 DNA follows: TGTGCCAGCACCCTGGAGGGGCGGCCGGGTAACTATGGCTACACCTTC. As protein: CASTLEGRPGNYGYTF.